This entry describes one T cell receptor beta chain. What it binds is unknown. The data were obtained in a study of response to subunit inactivated influenza vaccine. MiXCR, run by TCRdb on the RT-PCR reads, gives a single entry per CDR3 protein. The sample lists roughly 760,000 distinct CDR3 sequences, approximately 22% occurring once. Overall study results and limits: It was suggested by the authors that few new T cells are recruited by each seasonal influenza vaccination.

V shed 3 bases, J shed 4 bases, and the junction held 7 bases outside the gene matches. The CDR3 covers 16 residues. CDR1 is SGHTA and CDR2 is FQGNSA in the germline V gene. The chain recombines TRBV7-2 with TRBJ2-5; 11 nucleotides agree with TRBD2. The sequencing here drew on PBMCs from blood, taken roughly 5 days after vaccination. The sequence came from a man aged 50-59 years who received an inactivated influenza vaccine. CDR3 region: CASSFSLAGGTETQYF. For the CDR3, the DNA is TGTGCCAGCAGCTTCAGCCTAGCGGGGGGAACAGAGACCCAGTACTTC.